This T cell receptor (beta chain) was captured in a study of CD8 T cells in Susac syndrome. General observations from the study: As acknowledged by the study, its TCR sequencing and HLA analysis included a relatively small number of individuals.

Of note for this clonotype: Its antigen is still unknown.

The authors carried out high-throughput sequencing of TCR beta. They applied it to CD8+ and CD4+ T cells obtained from blood. Relapsing-remitting disease, either stable or active, was present in the treatment-naive patients who were the multiple sclerosis controls. Random hexamers were used to reverse transcribe roughly 0.45 to 1 ug of RNA. A multiplex approach, immunoSEQ multiplex PCR, amplified TCR beta CDR3 across 54 Vbeta and 13 Jbeta. TCRdb independently ran MiXCR on the immunoSEQ multiplex PCR reads; one entry per CDR3 protein. The table shows 150,000 or so distinct CDR3 sequences, with approximately 93% occurring only once. Sequencing was carried out using CD4+ T cells from PBMCs. The sequence was obtained from a human donor with multiple sclerosis.

The CDR3 DNA sequence: TGCAGCGTTGAGCGGGGCCCCGCCGAGCAGTACTTC. Translating gives CSVERGPAEQYF. The rearrangement uses TRBV29-1 and TRBJ2-7; possibly TRBD2 for D (6 bases). Germline assignment: CDR1 SQVTM and CDR2 ANQGSEA. Trimming pared 3 bases from V and 6 bases from J, leaving 12 bases between. The CDR3 loop spans 12 amino acids.